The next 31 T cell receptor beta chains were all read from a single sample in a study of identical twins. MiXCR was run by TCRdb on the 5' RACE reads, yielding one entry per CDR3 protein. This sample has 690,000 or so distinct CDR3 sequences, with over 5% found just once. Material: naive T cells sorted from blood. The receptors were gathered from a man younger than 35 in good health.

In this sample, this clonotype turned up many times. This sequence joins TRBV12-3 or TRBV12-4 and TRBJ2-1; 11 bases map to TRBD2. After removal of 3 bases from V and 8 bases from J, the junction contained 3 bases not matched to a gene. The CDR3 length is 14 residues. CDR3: CASSFSGRADEQFF. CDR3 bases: TGTGCCAGCAGTTTTAGCGGGAGGGCCGATGAGCAGTTCTTC.

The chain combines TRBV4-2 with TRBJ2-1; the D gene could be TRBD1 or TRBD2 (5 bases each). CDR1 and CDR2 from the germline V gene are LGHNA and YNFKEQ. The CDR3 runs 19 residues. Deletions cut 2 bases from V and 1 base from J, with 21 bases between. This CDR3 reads CASSQLGGPGWGSYNEQFF. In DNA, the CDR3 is TGTGCCAGCAGCCAACTAGGAGGTCCTGGATGGGGGTCCTACAATGAGCAGTTCTTC.

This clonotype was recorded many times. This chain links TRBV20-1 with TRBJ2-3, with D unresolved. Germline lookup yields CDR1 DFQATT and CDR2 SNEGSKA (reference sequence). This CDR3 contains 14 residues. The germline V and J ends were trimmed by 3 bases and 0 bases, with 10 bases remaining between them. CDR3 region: CSASLLLSTDTQYF. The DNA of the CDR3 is TGCAGTGCTAGTCTGCTGCTGAGCACAGATACGCAGTATTTT.

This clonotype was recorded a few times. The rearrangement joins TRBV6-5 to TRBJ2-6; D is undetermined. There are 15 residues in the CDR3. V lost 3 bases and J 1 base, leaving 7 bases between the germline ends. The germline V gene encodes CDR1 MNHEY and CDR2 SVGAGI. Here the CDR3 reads CASSYYGSGANVLTF. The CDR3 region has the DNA TGTGCCAGCAGTTATTATGGTTCTGGGGCCAACGTCCTGACTTTC.

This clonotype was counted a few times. This CDR3 is CASSPPVSGQISYNEQFF. CDR3 coding DNA: TGTGCCAGCTCACCACCGGTTTCGGGACAGATCTCCTACAATGAGCAGTTCTTC. The chain is built from TRBV18 and TRBJ2-1, with 7 positions matching TRBD1. Germline V CDR1 and CDR2: KGHSH, LQKENI. The CDR3 length is 18 residues. V lost 0 bases to trimming and J lost 0 bases; unmatched junction nucleotides: 8.

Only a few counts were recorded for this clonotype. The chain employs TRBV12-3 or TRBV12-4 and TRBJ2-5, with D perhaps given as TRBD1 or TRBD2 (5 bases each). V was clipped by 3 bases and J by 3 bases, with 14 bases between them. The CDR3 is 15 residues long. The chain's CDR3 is CASSFESGREETQYF. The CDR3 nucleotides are TGTGCCAGCAGTTTCGAATCGGGACGGGAAGAGACCCAGTACTTC.

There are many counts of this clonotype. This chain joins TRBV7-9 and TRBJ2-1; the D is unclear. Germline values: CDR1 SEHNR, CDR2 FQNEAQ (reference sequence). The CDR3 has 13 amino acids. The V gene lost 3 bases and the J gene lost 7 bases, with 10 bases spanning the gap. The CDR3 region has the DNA TGTGCCAGCAGCTTGTCCAGGAAGAATGAGCAGTTCTTC. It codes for CASSLSRKNEQFF.

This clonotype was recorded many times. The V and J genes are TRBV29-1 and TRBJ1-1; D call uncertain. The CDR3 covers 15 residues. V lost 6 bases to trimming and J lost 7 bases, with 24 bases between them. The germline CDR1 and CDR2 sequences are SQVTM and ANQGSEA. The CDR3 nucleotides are TGCAGCGTCGTGGACGGCCGTTTAAGGATGAATGAAGCTTTCTTT. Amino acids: CSVVDGRLRMNEAFF. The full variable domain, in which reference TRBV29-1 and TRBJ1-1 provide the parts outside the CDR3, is SAVISQKPSRDICQRGTSLTIQCQVDSQVTMMFWYRQQPGQSLTLIATANQGSEATYESGFVIDKFPISRPNLTFSTLTVSNMSPEDSSIYLCSVVDGRLRMNEAFFGQGTRLTVV.

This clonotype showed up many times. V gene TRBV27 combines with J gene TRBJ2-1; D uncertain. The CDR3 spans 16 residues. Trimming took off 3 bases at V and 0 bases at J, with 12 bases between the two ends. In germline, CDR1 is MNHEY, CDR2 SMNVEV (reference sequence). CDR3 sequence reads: CASSLGPPRSYNEQFF. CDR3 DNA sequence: TGTGCCAGCAGTTTGGGCCCCCCTCGCTCCTACAATGAGCAGTTCTTC.

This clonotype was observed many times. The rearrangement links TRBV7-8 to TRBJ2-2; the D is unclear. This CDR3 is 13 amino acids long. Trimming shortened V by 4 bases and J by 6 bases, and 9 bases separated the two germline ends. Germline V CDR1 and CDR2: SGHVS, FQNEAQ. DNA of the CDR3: TGTGCCAGCAGCTACGGGCGACCCGGGGAGCTGTTTTTT. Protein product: CASSYGRPGELFF.

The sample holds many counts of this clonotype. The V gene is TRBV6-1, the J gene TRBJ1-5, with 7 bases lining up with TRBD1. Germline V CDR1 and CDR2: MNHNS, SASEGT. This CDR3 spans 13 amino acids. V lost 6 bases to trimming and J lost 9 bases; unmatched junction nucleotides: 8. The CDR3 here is CASRGTVNSPQHF. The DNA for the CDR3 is TGTGCCAGCAGGGGGACAGTCAATTCGCCCCAGCATTTT.

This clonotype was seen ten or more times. The CDR3 loop is CASSLGEPGSGTETSGANVLTF. CDR3 coding DNA: TGTGCCAGCAGCTTAGGGGAACCGGGATCCGGGACAGAGACCTCTGGGGCCAACGTCCTGACTTTC. The J gene is TRBJ2-6, the V gene TRBV11-3; TRBD1 agrees at 7 bases. Germline-derived CDR1 and CDR2 are SGHNT and YENEEA. This CDR3 contains 22 residues. The trim removed 1 base at V and 0 bases at J, leaving 18 bases unmatched.

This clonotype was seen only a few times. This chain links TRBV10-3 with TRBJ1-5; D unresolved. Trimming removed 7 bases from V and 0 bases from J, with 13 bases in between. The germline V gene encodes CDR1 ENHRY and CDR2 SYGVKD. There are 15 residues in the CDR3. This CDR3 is CAIKRDTNSNQPQHF. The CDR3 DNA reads TGTGCCATCAAACGAGATACGAATAGCAATCAGCCCCAGCATTTT.

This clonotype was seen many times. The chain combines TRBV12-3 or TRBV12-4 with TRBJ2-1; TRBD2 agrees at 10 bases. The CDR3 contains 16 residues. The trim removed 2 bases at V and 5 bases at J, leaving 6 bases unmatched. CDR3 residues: CASSLYLAGDNNEQFF. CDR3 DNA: TGTGCCAGCAGTTTATACCTAGCGGGAGACAACAATGAGCAGTTCTTC.

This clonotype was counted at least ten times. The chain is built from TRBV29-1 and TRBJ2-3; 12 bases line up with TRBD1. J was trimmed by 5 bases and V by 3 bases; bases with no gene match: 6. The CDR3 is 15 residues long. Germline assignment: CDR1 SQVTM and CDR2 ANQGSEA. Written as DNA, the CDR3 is TGCAGCGTTGATCCGGGACAGGGGGCGAGAGATACGCAGTATTTT. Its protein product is CSVDPGQGARDTQYF.

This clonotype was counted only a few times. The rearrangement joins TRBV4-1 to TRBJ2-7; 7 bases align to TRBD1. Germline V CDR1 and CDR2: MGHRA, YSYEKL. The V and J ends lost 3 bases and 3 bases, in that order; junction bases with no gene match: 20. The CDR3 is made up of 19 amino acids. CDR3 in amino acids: CASSQEELESDRAIYEQYV. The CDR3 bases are TGCGCCAGCAGCCAGGAGGAGCTAGAATCAGACAGGGCTATCTACGAGCAGTACGTC.

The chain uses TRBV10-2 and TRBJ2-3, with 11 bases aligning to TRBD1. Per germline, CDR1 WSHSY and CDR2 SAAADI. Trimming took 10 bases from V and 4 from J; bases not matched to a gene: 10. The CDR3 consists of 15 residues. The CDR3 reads CAMGARDRGADTQYF. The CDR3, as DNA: TGCGCCATGGGGGCCAGGGACAGGGGGGCAGATACGCAGTATTTT.

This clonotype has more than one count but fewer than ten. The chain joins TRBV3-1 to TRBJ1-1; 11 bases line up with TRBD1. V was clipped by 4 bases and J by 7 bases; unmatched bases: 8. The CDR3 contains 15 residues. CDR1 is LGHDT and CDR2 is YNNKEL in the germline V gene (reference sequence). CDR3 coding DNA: TGTGCCAGCAGCCGGGACAGGGGGTATGGTGGTGAAGCTTTCTTT. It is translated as CASSRDRGYGGEAFF.

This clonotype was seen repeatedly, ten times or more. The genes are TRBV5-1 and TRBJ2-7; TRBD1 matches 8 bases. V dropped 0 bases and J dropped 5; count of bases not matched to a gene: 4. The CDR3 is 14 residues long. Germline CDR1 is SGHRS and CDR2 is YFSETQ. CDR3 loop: CASSLVQGGDEQYF. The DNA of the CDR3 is TGCGCCAGCAGCTTGGTACAGGGGGGAGACGAGCAGTACTTC.

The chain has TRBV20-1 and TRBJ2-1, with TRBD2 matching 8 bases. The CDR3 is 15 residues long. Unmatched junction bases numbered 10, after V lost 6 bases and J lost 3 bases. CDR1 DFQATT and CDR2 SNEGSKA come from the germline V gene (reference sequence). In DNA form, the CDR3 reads TGCAGTGCCCGCGTGAGGGGACTAGGCTACAATGAGCAGTTCTTC. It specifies CSARVRGLGYNEQFF.

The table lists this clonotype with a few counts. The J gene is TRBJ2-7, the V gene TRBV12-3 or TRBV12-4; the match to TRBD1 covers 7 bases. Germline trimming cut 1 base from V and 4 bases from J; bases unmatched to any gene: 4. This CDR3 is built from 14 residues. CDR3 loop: CASSLEGAVYEQYF. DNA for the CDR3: TGTGCCAGCAGTTTAGAGGGGGCTGTATACGAGCAGTACTTC.

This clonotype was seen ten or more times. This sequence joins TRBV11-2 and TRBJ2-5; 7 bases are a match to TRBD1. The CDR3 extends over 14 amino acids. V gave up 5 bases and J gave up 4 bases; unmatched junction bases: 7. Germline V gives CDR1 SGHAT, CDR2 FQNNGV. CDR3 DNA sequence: TGTGCCAGCAGCCCCAGACAGGGACCAGAGACCCAGTACTTC. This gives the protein CASSPRQGPETQYF.

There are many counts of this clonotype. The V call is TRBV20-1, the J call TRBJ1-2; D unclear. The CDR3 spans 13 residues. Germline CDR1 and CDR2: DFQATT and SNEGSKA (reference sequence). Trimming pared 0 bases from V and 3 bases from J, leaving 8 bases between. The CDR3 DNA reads TGCAGTGCTAGAGATTTTCAGGACTATGGCTACACCTTC. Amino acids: CSARDFQDYGYTF.

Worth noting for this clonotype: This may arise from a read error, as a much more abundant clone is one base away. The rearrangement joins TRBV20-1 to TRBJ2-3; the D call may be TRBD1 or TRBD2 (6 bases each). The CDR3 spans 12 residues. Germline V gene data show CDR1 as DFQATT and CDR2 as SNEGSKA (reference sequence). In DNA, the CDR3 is TGCGGTGCGGAGGGGGTCATAGATACGCAGTATTTT. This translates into CGAEGVIDTQYF.

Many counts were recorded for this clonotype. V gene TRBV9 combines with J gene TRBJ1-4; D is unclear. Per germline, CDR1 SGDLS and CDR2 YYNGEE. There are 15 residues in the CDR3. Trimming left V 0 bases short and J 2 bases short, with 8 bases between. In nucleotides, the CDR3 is TGTGCCAGCAGCGTAGGTGGCGGTACTAATGAAAAACTGTTTTTT. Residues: CASSVGGGTNEKLFF.

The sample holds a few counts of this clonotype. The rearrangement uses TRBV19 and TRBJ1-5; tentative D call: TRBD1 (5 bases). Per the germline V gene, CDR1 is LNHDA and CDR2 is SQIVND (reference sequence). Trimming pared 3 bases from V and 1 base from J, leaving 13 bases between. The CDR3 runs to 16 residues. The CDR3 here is CASSISGQVSNQPQHF. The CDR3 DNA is TGTGCCAGTAGTATTTCGGGGCAGGTAAGCAATCAGCCCCAGCATTTT.

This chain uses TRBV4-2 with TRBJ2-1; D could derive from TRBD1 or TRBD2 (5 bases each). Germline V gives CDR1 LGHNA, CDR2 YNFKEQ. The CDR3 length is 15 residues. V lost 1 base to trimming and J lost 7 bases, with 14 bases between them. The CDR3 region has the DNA TGTGCCAGCAGCCAAGGGGGGAGTGGGTCGAATGAGCAGTTCTTC. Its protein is CASSQGGSGSNEQFF.

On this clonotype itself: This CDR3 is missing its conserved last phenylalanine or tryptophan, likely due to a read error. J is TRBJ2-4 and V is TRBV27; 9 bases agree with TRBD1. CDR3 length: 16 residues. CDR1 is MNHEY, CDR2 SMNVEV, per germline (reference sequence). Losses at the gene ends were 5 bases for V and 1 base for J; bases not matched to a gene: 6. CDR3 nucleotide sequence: TGTGCCAGCAGTCCCGGGACAGGGACCGCCAAAAACATTCAGTACGTC. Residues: CASSPGTGTAKNIQYV.

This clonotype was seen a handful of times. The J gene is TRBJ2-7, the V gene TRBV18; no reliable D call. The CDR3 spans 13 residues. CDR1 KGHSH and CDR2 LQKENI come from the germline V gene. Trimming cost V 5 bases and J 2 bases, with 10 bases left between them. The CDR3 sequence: CASSNGLTYEQYF. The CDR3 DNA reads TGTGCCAGCTCAAATGGCCTCACCTACGAGCAGTACTTC.

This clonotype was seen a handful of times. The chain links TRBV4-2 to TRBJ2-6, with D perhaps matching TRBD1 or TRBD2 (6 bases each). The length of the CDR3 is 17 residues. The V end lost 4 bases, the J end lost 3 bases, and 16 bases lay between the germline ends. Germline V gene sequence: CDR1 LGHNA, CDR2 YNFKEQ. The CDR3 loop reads CASSPRGGGGGANVLTF. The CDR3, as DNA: TGTGCCAGCAGCCCTAGAGGGGGAGGCGGTGGGGCCAACGTCCTGACTTTC.

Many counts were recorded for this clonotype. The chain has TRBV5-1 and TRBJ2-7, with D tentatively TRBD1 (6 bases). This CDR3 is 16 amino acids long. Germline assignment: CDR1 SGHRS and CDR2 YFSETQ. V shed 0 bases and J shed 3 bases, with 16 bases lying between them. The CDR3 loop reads CASSLATGLGGYEQYF. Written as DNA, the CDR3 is TGCGCCAGCAGCTTGGCCACGGGGTTAGGGGGCTACGAGCAGTACTTC.